The 11 T cell receptor beta chains reported below all come from one sample, sequenced in a study of patients and donors after allogeneic stem cell transplantation. TCRdb ran MiXCR on the RT-PCR reads and lists one entry per CDR3 protein. The sample holds about 960,000 distinct CDR3 sequences; about 20% are singletons and the top ten take 5% to 7.5%. Input material: blood, either unsorted or a sorted T cell fraction (not recorded which). These receptors originate from a human donor who was either an allogeneic HSCT recipient or a stem cell or donor lymphocyte infusion donor (not recorded which). It is not recorded whose cells these are; they may come from a transplant donor.

This clonotype was picked up a small number of times. This CDR3 is CASSTLRGGTEAFF. CDR3 coding DNA: TGTGCCAGCAGTACCTTAAGGGGAGGGACTGAAGCTTTCTTT. The chain employs TRBV6-1 and TRBJ1-1; a possible D gene is TRBD1 (5 bases). CDR1 is MNHNS, CDR2 SASEGT, per germline. The length of the CDR3 is 14 residues. V lost 5 bases to trimming and J lost 5 bases, with 15 bases between them.

This clonotype was detected many times. The V call is TRBV12-3 or TRBV12-4, the J call TRBJ2-7, with D possibly matching TRBD2 (5 bases). The CDR3 is made up of 14 amino acids. V was pared by 5 bases and J by 3 bases, with 14 bases between. CDR3 amino acids: CASSLRTPNYEQYF. CDR3 bases: TGTGCCAGCAGTCTTCGGACTCCCAACTACGAGCAGTACTTC.

In its sample, this clonotype was seen a few times. The genes are TRBV4-1 and TRBJ1-5; possibly TRBD1 for D (6 bases). Germline CDR1 is MGHRA and CDR2 is YSYEKL. Trimming removed 4 bases from V and 0 bases from J, with 13 bases in between. The CDR3 runs to 16 residues. In nucleotides, the CDR3 is TGCGCCAGCAGCCCGGACAGAACAAATAGCAATCAGCCCCAGCATTTT. Protein sequence: CASSPDRTNSNQPQHF.

The table lists this clonotype with a few counts. This chain joins TRBV14 and TRBJ1-1; D gene ambiguous. The length of the CDR3 is 14 residues. From germline, CDR1 is SGHDN and CDR2 FVKESK. V was clipped by 1 base and J by 4 bases, with 10 bases between them. The CDR3 reads CASSQGRGSTEAFF. CDR3 coding DNA: TGTGCCAGCAGCCAAGGGCGCGGCTCCACTGAAGCTTTCTTT.

In its sample, this clonotype was seen many times. This rearrangement joins TRBV7-6 to TRBJ2-1, with D uncertain. Trimming took 1 base from V and 10 from J, leaving 5 bases between them. CDR3 length: 11 residues. Germline CDR1 SGHVS, CDR2 FNYEAQ. CDR3 nucleotides: TGTGCCAGCAGCTTAGAACTAGAGCAGTTCTTC. This sequence encodes CASSLELEQFF.

The V call is TRBV11-2, the J call TRBJ1-6, with TRBD1 identical over 11 bases. There are 19 residues in the CDR3. Per the germline V gene, CDR1 is SGHAT and CDR2 is FQNNGV. V lost 2 bases and J lost 6; bases outside the gene matches: 12. The CDR3 DNA follows: TGTGCCAGCAGCTTAAATCATGGACAGGGGGCGATTGGTAATTCACCCCTCCACTTT. This gives the protein CASSLNHGQGAIGNSPLHF.

This clonotype has just a few counts. The J gene is TRBJ1-2, the V gene TRBV6-5, with 7 nucleotides matching TRBD1. CDR1 and CDR2 (germline): MNHEY, SVGAGI. V was pared by 0 bases and J by 8 bases, with 3 bases of the junction left unmatched. The CDR3 consists of 13 residues. This chain's CDR3 is CASSYSRGGGYTF. The DNA of the CDR3 is TGTGCCAGCAGTTACTCGAGAGGGGGCGGCTACACCTTC.

This clonotype has just a few counts. The rearrangement links TRBV20-1 to TRBJ2-3; D is perhaps TRBD1 (6 bases). The CDR3 totals 14 residues. V gave up 3 bases and J gave up 4 bases, with 14 bases separating them. Germline CDR1 reads DFQATT; CDR2 reads SNEGSKA (reference sequence). The CDR3 DNA reads as TGCAGTGCTAGGGGGGAACAGGGACCAGATACGCAGTATTTT. It encodes CSARGEQGPDTQYF.

This clonotype was counted many times. This rearrangement joins TRBV7-2 to TRBJ2-5; D gene ambiguous. V lost 2 bases to trimming and J lost 4 bases, with 8 bases between them. This CDR3 is built from 13 residues. The germline V gene encodes CDR1 SGHTA and CDR2 FQGNSA. Here the CDR3 DNA reads TGTGCCAGCAGCTTATTTAAGGGAGAGACCCAGTACTTC. It encodes CASSLFKGETQYF. The full variable domain, its missing parts supplied by reference TRBV7-2 and TRBJ2-5, is GAGVSQSPSNKVTEKGKDVELRCDPISGHTALYWYRQSLGQGLEFLIYFQGNSAPDKSGLPSDRFSAERTGGSVSTLTIQRTQQEDSAVYLCASSLFKGETQYFGPGTRLLVL.

The rearrangement links TRBV5-1 to TRBJ2-7; D ambiguous. Between the trimmed V and J ends, which lost 4 bases and 0 bases, there was a span of 17 bases. The length of the CDR3 is 16 residues. The germline gives CDR1 SGHRS, CDR2 YFSETQ. The CDR3 reads CASSRTFSGSSYEQYF. In nucleotides, the CDR3 is TGCGCCAGCAGCCGGACCTTTTCCGGAAGCTCCTACGAGCAGTACTTC.

This clonotype has a handful of counts. The V gene is TRBV5-1, the J gene TRBJ2-5, with TRBD1 identical over 9 bases. The J segment lost 5 bases and the V segment lost 4 bases, leaving 6 bases of the junction unmatched. CDR3 length: 14 amino acids. Germline CDR1 SGHRS, CDR2 YFSETQ. The CDR3 reads CASSVQGAEETQYF. CDR3 sequence (DNA): TGCGCCAGCAGCGTACAGGGGGCGGAGGAGACCCAGTACTTC. Filled out from reference TRBV5-1 and TRBJ2-5, the complete variable domain reads KAGVTQTPRYLIKTRGQQVTLSCSPISGHRSVSWYQQTPGQGLQFLFEYFSETQRNKGNFPGRFSGRQFSNSRSEMNVSTLELGDSALYLCASSVQGAEETQYFGPGTRLLVL.